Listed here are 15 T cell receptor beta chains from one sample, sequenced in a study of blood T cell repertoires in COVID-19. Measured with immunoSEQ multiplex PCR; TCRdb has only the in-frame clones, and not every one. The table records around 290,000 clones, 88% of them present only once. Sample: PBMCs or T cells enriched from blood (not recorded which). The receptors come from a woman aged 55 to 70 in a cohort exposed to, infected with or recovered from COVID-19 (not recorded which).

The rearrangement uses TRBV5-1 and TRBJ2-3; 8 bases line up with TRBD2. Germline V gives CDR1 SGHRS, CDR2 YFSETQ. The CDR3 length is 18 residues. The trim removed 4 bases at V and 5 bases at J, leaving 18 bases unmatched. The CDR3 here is CASSTPDGGRPLVDTQYF. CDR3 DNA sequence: TGCGCCAGCAGCACCCCAGACGGCGGGAGGCCCCTTGTAGATACGCAGTATTTT.

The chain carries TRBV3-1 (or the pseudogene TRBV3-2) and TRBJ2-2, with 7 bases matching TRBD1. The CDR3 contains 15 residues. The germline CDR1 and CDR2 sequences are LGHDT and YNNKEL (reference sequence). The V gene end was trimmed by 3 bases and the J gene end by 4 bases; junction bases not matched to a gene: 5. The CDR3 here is CASSQITGATGELFF. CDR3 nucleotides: TGTGCCAGCAGCCAGATCACAGGGGCCACCGGGGAGCTGTTTTTT.

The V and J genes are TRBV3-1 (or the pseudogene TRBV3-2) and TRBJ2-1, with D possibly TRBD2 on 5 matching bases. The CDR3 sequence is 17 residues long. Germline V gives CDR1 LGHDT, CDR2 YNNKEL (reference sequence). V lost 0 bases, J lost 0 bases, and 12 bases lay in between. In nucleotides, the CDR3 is TGTGCCAGCAGCCAAGATCTTGAGGGATACTCCTACAATGAGCAGTTCTTC. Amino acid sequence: CASSQDLEGYSYNEQFF.

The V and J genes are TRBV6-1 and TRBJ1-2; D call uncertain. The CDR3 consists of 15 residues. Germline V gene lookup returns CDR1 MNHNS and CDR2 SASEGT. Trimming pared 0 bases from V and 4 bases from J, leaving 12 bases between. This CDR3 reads CASSEASAGFYGYTF. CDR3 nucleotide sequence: TGTGCCAGCAGTGAAGCGTCGGCAGGCTTCTATGGCTACACCTTC.

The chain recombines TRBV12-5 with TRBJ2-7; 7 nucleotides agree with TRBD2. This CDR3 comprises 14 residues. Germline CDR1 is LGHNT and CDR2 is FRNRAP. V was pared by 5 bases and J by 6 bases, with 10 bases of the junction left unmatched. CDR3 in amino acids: CASGLGLDRGEQYF. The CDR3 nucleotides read TGTGCTAGTGGTCTAGGACTAGATCGCGGCGAGCAGTACTTC.

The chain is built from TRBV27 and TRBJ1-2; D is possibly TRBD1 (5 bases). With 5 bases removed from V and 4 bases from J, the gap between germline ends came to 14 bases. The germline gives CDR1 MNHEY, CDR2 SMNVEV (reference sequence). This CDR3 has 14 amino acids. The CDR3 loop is CASSTWGEPYGYTF. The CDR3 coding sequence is TGTGCCAGCAGTACCTGGGGGGAGCCCTATGGCTACACCTTC.

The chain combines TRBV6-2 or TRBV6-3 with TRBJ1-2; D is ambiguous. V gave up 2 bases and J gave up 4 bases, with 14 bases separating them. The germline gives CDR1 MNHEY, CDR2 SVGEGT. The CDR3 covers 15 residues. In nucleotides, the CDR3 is TGTGCCAGCAGTTACGGCGGACGGCGGGTCTATGGCTACACCTTC. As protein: CASSYGGRRVYGYTF.

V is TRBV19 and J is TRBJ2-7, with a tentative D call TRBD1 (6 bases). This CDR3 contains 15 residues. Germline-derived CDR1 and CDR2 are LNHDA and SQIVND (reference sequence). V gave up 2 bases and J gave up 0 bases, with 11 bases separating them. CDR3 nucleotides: TGTGCCAGTAGTATACAGGGGACACGCTCCTACGAGCAGTACTTC. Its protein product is CASSIQGTRSYEQYF.

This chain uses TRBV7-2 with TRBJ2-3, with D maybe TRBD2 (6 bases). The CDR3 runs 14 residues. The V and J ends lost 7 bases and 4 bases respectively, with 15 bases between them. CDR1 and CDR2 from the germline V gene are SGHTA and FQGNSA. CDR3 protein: CASKRGGVADTQYF. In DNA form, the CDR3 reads TGTGCCAGCAAGAGGGGCGGGGTCGCAGATACGCAGTATTTT.

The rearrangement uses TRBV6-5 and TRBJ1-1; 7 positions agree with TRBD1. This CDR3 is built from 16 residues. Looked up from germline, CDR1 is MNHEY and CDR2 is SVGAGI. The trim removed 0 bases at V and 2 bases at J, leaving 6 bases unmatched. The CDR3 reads CASSYSRTGQNTEAFF. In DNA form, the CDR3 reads TGTGCCAGCAGTTACTCGAGGACAGGCCAAAACACTGAAGCTTTCTTT.

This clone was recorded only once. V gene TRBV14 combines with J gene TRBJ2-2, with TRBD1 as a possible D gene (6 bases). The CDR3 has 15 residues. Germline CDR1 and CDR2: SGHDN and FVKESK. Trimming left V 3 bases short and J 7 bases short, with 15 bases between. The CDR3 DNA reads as TGTGCCAGCAGCCATTCCCAGGGGTGGGACGGGGAGCTGTTTTTT. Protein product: CASSHSQGWDGELFF. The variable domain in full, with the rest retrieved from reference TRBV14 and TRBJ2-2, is EAGVTQFPSHSVIEKGQTVTLRCDPISGHDNLYWYRRVMGKEIKFLLHFVKESKQDESGMPNNRFLAERTGGTYSTLKVQPAELEDSGVYFCASSHSQGWDGELFFGEGSRLTVL.

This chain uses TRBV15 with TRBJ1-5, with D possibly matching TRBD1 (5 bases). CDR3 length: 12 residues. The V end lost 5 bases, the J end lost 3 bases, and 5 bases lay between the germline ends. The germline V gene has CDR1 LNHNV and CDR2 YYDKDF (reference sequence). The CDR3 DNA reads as TGTGCCACCAGCGGACACAATCAGCCCCAGCATTTT. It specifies CATSGHNQPQHF.

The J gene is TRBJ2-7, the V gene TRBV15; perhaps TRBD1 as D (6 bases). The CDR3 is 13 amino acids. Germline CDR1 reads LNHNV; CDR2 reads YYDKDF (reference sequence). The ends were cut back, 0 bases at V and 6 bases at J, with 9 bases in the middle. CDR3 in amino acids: CATSREQGFEQYF. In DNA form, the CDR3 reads TGTGCCACCAGCAGAGAACAGGGCTTCGAGCAGTACTTC.

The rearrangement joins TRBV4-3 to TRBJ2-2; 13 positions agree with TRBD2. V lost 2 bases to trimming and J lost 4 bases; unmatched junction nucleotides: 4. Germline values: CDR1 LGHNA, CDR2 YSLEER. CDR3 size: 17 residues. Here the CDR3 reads CASSQPGLAGVTGELFF. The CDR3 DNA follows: TGCGCCAGCAGCCAACCAGGACTAGCGGGAGTCACCGGGGAGCTGTTTTTT.

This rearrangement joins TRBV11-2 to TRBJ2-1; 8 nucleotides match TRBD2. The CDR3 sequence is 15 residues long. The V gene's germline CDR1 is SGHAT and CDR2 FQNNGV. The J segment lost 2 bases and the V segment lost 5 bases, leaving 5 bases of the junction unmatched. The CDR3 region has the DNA TGTGCCAGCAGCGGCGGGAGGCCTCCCTACAATGAGCAGTTCTTC. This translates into CASSGGRPPYNEQFF.